The T cell receptor beta chain described here comes from a study of OX40 agonist ivuxolimab in advanced cancers. TCRdb keeps only in-frame clones here, not all; method: immunoSEQ multiplex PCR. The sample yields more than 20,000 clones, 73% seen once. Germline values: CDR1 SGHTA, CDR2 FQGNSA. V dropped 4 bases and J dropped 2; count of bases not matched to a gene: 6. The CDR3 sequence is 15 residues long. This sequence was found in an adult with an advanced solid tumor such as melanoma, head and neck, liver or kidney cancer. This chain links TRBV7-2 with TRBJ2-7; 9 bases agree with TRBD1. Sample: CD4+ or CD8+ T cells sorted from blood, taken in a trial of the OX40 agonist ivuxolimab. The CDR3 nucleotides are TGTGCCAGCAGCTCCCCACGGGACAGGGCCTACGAGCAGTACTTC. Translating gives CASSSPRDRAYEQYF.